Given below is one TCR beta chain in context. This sample is drawn from a study of technical replicates of blood from several donors. The method was immunoSEQ multiplex PCR; TCRdb's version includes in-frame clones alone and lacks a portion of them. The data contain more than 60,000 clones, 90% to 95% of them singletons. The CDR3 spans 16 residues. V shed 7 bases, J shed 2 bases, and the junction held 8 bases outside the gene matches. From germline, CDR1 is SNHLY and CDR2 FYNNEI. This receptor was obtained from a human donor in good health. The chain recombines TRBV2 with TRBJ2-3; the match to TRBD2 covers 11 bases. The sample taken for sequencing was T cells isolated from PBMCs. CDR3 loop: CASIPPTSGTTDTQYF. DNA of the CDR3: TGTGCCAGCATCCCCCCGACTAGCGGGACCACAGATACGCAGTATTTT.